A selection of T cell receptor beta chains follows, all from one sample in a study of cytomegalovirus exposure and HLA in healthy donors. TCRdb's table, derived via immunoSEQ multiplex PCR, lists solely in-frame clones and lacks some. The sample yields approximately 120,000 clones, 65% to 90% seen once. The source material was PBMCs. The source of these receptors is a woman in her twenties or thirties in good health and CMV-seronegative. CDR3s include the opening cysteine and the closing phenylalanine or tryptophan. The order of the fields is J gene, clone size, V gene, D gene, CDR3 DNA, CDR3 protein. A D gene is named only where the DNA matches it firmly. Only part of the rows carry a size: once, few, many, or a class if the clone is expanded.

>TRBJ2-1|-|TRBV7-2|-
TGTGCCAGCAGCTCGGAGGGGTTTGAGCAGTTCTTC
CASSSEGFEQFF
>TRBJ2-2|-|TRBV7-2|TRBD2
TGTGCCAGCAGCCCCAGCGGGAGTCACACCGGGGAGCTGTTTTTT
CASSPSGSHTGELFF
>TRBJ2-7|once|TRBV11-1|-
TGTGCCAGCAGCCGGACAACCTATTACGAGCAGTACTTC
CASSRTTYYEQYF
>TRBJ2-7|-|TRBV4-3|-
TGCGCCAGCAGCCAAGATCCGGGGAACTACGAGCAGTACTTC
CASSQDPGNYEQYF
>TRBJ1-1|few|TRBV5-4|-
TGTGCCAGCAGCTTGGGGCTAATTAATCCGCGGGGCACTGAAGCTTTCTTT
CASSLGLINPRGTEAFF
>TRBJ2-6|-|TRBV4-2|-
TGTGCCAGCAACCCTTCCGGAGGTGGGGCCAACGTCCTGACTTTC
CASNPSGGGANVLTF
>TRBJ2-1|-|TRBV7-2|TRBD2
TGTGCCAGCAGCGCGTCAGCGGGGACTTACAATGAGCAGTTCTTC
CASSASAGTYNEQFF
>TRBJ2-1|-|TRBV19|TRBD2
TGTGCCAGTAGCACTGCCCGGACTAGCGGGGGCAATGAGCAGTTCTTC
CASSTARTSGGNEQFF
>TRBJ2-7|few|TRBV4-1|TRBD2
TGCGCCAGCAGCCAAGGGACTAGCGGGAGACGCGAGCAGTACTTC
CASSQGTSGRREQYF
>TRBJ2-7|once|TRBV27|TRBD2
TGTGCCAGCATTAGCTTTGGGGCGACTAGCGGGAGCTCCTACGAGCAGTACTTC
CASISFGATSGSSYEQYF
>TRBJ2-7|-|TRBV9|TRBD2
TGTGCCAGCAGCGTAGCGGGAGGACCCTCCTACGAGCAGTACTTC
CASSVAGGPSYEQYF
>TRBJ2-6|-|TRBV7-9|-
TGTGCCAGCGTTGTGAAAGTCGGAGGGGCCGGGGCCAACGTCCTGACTTTC
CASVVKVGGAGANVLTF
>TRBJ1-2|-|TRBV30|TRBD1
TGTGCCTGCGATCACAGGGGCGGGTATGGCTACACCTTC
CACDHRGGYGYTF
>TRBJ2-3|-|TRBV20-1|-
TGCAGTGCTAGTTATCTGTATTTT
CSASYLYF
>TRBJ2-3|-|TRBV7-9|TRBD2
TGTGCCAGCAGACCCCCAAGCGGGAGTAACACAGATACGCAGTATTTT
CASRPPSGSNTDTQYF
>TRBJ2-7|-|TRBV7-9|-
TGTTCCAGCAGCTTGGCAGGGGAACACGAGCAGTACTTC
CSSSLAGEHEQYF
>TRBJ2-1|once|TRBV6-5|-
TGTGCCAGCAGTTACGAGGGTCCCCTCCACGGTGAGCAGTTCTTC
CASSYEGPLHGEQFF
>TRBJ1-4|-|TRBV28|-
TGTGCCAGCAGTTTCACAGGGCTAACTAATGAAAAACTGTTTTTT
CASSFTGLTNEKLFF
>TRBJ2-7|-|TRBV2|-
TGTGCCAGCAGAGAGCCCCCCGAATCGGGACTCGCCCGCCACGAGCAGTACTTC
CASREPPESGLARHEQYF
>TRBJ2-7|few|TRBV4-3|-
TGCGCCAGCAGCCAAGCCCTTAACGGGATTATCTCCTACGAGCAGTACTTC
CASSQALNGIISYEQYF
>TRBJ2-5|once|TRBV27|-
TGTGCCAGCTCTGGTCCCGGGGAGACCCAGTACTTC
CASSGPGETQYF
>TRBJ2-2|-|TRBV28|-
TGTGCCAGCACCCCCGGGTCGACGGGAAACACCGGGGAGCTGTTTTTT
CASTPGSTGNTGELFF
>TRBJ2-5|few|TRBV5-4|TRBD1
TGTGCCAGCAGCTTGAGGGACAGGGAGACCCAGTACTTC
CASSLRDRETQYF
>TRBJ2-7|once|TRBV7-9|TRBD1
TGTGCCAGCAGCCGGACAGGGGGCGGCTTTCCCGAGCAGTACTTC
CASSRTGGGFPEQYF
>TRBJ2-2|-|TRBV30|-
TGTGCCTGGAGTCCCGGCACCGGGGAGCTGTTTTTT
CAWSPGTGELFF
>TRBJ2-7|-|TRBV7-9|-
TGTGCCAGCAGCTTCACAGCCTACGAGCAGTACTTC
CASSFTAYEQYF
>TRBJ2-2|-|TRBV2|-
TGTGCCAGCAATTCCAGGGGGGAGCTGTTTTTT
CASNSRGELFF
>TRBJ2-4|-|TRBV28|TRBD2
TGTGCCAGCAGCCTTAGCGGGAGAAACATTCAGTACTTC
CASSLSGRNIQYF
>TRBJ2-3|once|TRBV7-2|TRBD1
TGTGCCAGCAGCTCGACAGGGGGCGCAACAGATACGCAGTATTTT
CASSSTGGATDTQYF
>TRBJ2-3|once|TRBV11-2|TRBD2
TGTGCCAGCAGTTATGGGGACTACCTCACAGATACGCAGTATTTT
CASSYGDYLTDTQYF
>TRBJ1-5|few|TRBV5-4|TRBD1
TGTGCCAGCAGCTTTCGCTCCGGGACAGGGGGTAATCAGCCCCAGCATTTT
CASSFRSGTGGNQPQHF
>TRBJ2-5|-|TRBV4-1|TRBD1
TGCGCCAGCAGCCATGTCCCGGGACAGCGGAAAGAGACCCAGTACTTC
CASSHVPGQRKETQYF
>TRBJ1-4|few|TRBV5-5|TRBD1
TGTGCCAGCAGCCCTGGACAGGGGGTTGAAAAACTGTTTTTT
CASSPGQGVEKLFF
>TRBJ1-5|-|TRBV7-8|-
TGTGCCAGCAGCTTATTGAGGGAGCAGCCCCAGCATTTT
CASSLLREQPQHF
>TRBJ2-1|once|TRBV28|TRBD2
TGTGCCAGCAGTCCCAGCGGGACCTCCTACAATGAGCAGTTCTTC
CASSPSGTSYNEQFF
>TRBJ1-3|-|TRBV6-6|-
TGTGCCAGCAGGGAGACAGGACAAGCTGGAAACACCATATATTTT
CASRETGQAGNTIYF
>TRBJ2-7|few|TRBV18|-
TGTGCCAGCTCACCGGGGCAGGGCGTAGGGGAGCAGTACTTC
CASSPGQGVGEQYF
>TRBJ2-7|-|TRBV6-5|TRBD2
TGTGCCAGCAGTTTCTGGGGACTAGCGCAACTCTACGAGCAGTACTTC
CASSFWGLAQLYEQYF
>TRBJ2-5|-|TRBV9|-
TGTGCCAGCGGAGACAGGTCAGGGACCCAGTACTTC
CASGDRSGTQYF
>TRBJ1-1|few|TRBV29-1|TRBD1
TGCAGCGTTGGGGACAGGGGTATCACTGAAGCTTTCTTT
CSVGDRGITEAFF
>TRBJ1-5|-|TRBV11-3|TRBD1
TGTGCCAGCAGCCATCGACAGGGGCTTCGGCAGCCCCAGCATTTT
CASSHRQGLRQPQHF
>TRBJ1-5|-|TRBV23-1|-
TGCGCCAGCGTCGGTATCGGGATTCCAGGTCAGCCCCAGCATTTT
CASVGIGIPGQPQHF
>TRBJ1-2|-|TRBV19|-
TGTGCCAGCGCGGAGCGGTGGGCCTCTAAAAGCGATGGCTACACCTTC
CASAERWASKSDGYTF
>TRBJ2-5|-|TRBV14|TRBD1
TGTGCCAGCAGCTGGAAGAGATACAGGGGGGAGACCCAGTACTTC
CASSWKRYRGETQYF
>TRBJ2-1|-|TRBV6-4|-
TGTGCCAGCAGTGACTCTGTCGGGAGCCCAGGCAATGAGCAGTTCTTC
CASSDSVGSPGNEQFF
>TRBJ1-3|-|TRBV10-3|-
TGTGCCATCAGTGAGAGGACAGTTTTCAGGTGGTTGGGAAACACCATATATTTT
CAISERTVFRWLGNTIYF
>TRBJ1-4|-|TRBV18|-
TGTGCCAGCTCACGAGGGAAGGATGAAAAACTGTTTTTT
CASSRGKDEKLFF
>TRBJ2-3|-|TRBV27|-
TGTGCCAGCAGTCTTTGGGGAGCAGATACGCAGTATTTT
CASSLWGADTQYF
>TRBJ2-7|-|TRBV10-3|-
TGTGCCATCAAAGAGACAGGCCCCTCCTGCGAGCAGTACTTC
CAIKETGPSCEQYF
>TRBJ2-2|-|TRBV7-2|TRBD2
TGTGCCAGCACGCCAGCTAGCGGGAGGGCGAACACCGGGGAGCTGTTTTTT
CASTPASGRANTGELFF
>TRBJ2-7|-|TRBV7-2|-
TGTGCCAGCAGCAATGGGGCGGTCTCCTACGAGCAGTACTTC
CASSNGAVSYEQYF
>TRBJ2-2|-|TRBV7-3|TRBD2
TGTGCCAGCAGCCTACGGACTAGCTTGGGCGGGGAGCTGTTTTTT
CASSLRTSLGGELFF
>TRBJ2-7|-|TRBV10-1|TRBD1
TGCGCCAGCACCCCCGACAGGGGCCATACCGGGAGCTGGGACGAGCAGTACTTC
CASTPDRGHTGSWDEQYF
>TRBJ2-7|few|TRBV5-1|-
TGCGCCAGCAGCTTGAGGACAAGCTACGAGCAGTACTTC
CASSLRTSYEQYF
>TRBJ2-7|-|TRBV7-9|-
TGTGCCAGCAGCTTATCCCTTTCTCGTTACGAGCAGTACTTC
CASSLSLSRYEQYF
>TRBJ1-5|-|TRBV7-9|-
TGTGCCAGCAGCTCGGGACTTATCAATCAGCCCCAGCATTTT
CASSSGLINQPQHF
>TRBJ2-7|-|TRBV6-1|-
TGTGCCAGCAGTGAAGCTTCTCCGGGACAACTCGGGGTTTACGAGCAGTACTTC
CASSEASPGQLGVYEQYF